A single sample gave rise to the 18 T cell receptor beta chains below, sequenced in a study of T cell repertoires in cytomegalovirus infection. The antigens these receptors bind are not known. TCRdb analysed the reads with MiXCR anew, one entry per CDR3 protein. The profile shows roughly 700,000 distinct CDR3 sequences, about 33% of them singletons. The sample consisted of cultured PBMCs, taken from culture after CMV antigen stimulation. The receptors here all came from a human donor in good health (CMV status not recorded). Some clones in this sample may be carry-over from other donors' samples.

This clonotype appeared many times. This chain links TRBV11-2 with TRBJ2-7, with TRBD2 matching 7 bases. This CDR3 contains 14 residues. The junction had 3 bases not matched to a gene; V was cut back by 4 bases and J by 0 bases. Germline V gene data show CDR1 as SGHAT and CDR2 as FQNNGV. The CDR3 loop reads CASSYWGGSYEQYF. Written as DNA, the CDR3 is TGTGCCAGCAGCTACTGGGGGGGCTCCTACGAGCAGTACTTC. The whole variable domain, remainder taken from reference TRBV11-2 and TRBJ2-7, is EAGVAQSPRYKIIEKRQSVAFWCNPISGHATLYWYQQILGQGPKLLIQFQNNGVVDDSQLPKDRFSAERLKGVDSTLKIQPAKLEDSAVYLCASSYWGGSYEQYFGPGTRLTVT.

This clonotype appeared a few times. This rearrangement joins TRBV19 to TRBJ1-1; the D is unclear. CDR3 size: 13 residues. The V end lost 5 bases, the J end lost 1 base, and 8 bases lay between the germline ends. CDR1 and CDR2 (germline): LNHDA, SQIVND (reference sequence). CDR3 residues: CASSVTRNTEAFF. DNA of the CDR3: TGTGCCAGTAGTGTCACCCGGAACACTGAAGCTTTCTTT.

This chain links TRBV12-3 or TRBV12-4 with TRBJ2-5, with D unclear. The CDR3 is 15 residues long. Trimming removed 7 bases at V and 2 bases at J, with 17 bases between. CDR3 region: CASTPTRAVQETQYF. The DNA of the CDR3 is TGTGCCAGCACCCCGACCCGGGCGGTTCAAGAGACCCAGTACTTC.

The V and J genes are TRBV12-5 and TRBJ2-1, with D uncertain. The CDR3 has 14 residues. Per germline, CDR1 LGHNT and CDR2 FRNRAP. V was cut by 6 bases and J by 9 bases, with 18 bases left in between. CDR3 residues: CASGRSGDDGEQFF. DNA for the CDR3: TGTGCTAGTGGACGGAGTGGGGATGACGGTGAGCAGTTCTTC. Supplemented by reference TRBV12-5 and TRBJ2-1, the full variable domain reads DARVTQTPRHKVTEMGQEVTMRCQPILGHNTVFWYRQTMMQGLELLAYFRNRAPLDDSGMPKDRFSAEMPDATLATLKIQPSEPRDSAVYFCASGRSGDDGEQFFGPGTRLTVL.

This clonotype was detected a few times. The chain is built from TRBV5-8 and TRBJ1-4; 8 positions agree with TRBD1. J gave up 5 bases and V 5 bases, and 8 bases lay outside the gene matches. In germline, CDR1 is SGHTS, CDR2 YDEGEE. CDR3 length: 15 residues. The CDR3: CASRPGTGRNEKLFF. For the CDR3, the DNA is TGTGCCAGCAGACCCGGGACAGGAAGAAATGAAAAACTGTTTTTT. Full variable domain (remainder filled in from reference TRBV5-8 and TRBJ1-4): EAGVTQSPTHLIKTRGQQATLRCSPISGHTSVYWYQQALGLGLQFLLWYDEGEERNRGNFPPRFSGRQFPNYSSELNVNALELEDSALYLCASRPGTGRNEKLFFGSGTQLSVL.

The chain has TRBV6-5 and TRBJ2-3, with 7 positions matching TRBD1. Germline trimming cut 7 bases from V and 2 bases from J; bases unmatched to any gene: 6. Germline loops: CDR1 MNHEY, CDR2 SVGAGI. The length of the CDR3 is 14 residues. The DNA for the CDR3 is TGTGCCAGCAAACAGGGACAGATCACAGATACGCAGTATTTT. This gives the protein CASKQGQITDTQYF.

This clonotype has a single count. The V call is TRBV6-5, the J call TRBJ2-3; TRBD2 matches at 16 bases. CDR3 length equals 19 residues. Germline V lookup: CDR1 MNHEY, CDR2 SVGAGI. V was pared by 5 bases and J by 5 bases, with 13 bases of the junction left unmatched. CDR3 sequence: CASSEALGLAGGLGDTQYF. As DNA, the CDR3 is TGTGCCAGCAGTGAAGCCCTGGGACTAGCGGGGGGGCTAGGAGATACGCAGTATTTT.

A few counts support this clonotype. The CDR3 DNA reads as TGTGCCAGCAGCTTAAGGGACAAAATCCTGTACGAGCAGTACTTC. This codes for CASSLRDKILYEQYF. The chain is built from TRBV11-2 and TRBJ2-7; D possibly corresponds to TRBD1 (6 bases). Germline CDR1 and CDR2: SGHAT and FQNNGV. The CDR3 covers 15 residues. Trimming removed 2 bases at V and 4 bases at J, with 15 bases between.

In its sample, this clonotype was seen a few times. This chain connects TRBV19 to TRBJ2-1; D might be TRBD2 (6 bases). This CDR3 contains 15 residues. Germline-derived CDR1 and CDR2 are LNHDA and SQIVND (reference sequence). The ends were cut back, 6 bases at V and 4 bases at J, with 16 bases in the middle. The CDR3 loop is CASSPNGGAYNEQFF. DNA of the CDR3: TGTGCCAGTAGCCCAAACGGGGGAGCTTACAATGAGCAGTTCTTC.

V usage is TRBV11-2 and J usage is TRBJ1-2, with D possibly TRBD1 on 5 matching bases. CDR1 is SGHAT and CDR2 is FQNNGV in the germline V gene. This CDR3 is built from 13 residues. The V end lost 5 bases, the J end lost 6 bases, and 13 bases lay between the germline ends. The CDR3 spells CASSHTLGDGYTF. In DNA form, the CDR3 reads TGTGCCAGCAGCCATACCTTAGGGGATGGCTACACCTTC.

This clonotype was observed a few times. The rearrangement joins TRBV11-2 to TRBJ2-1; TRBD2 might be the D (6 bases). V was cut by 5 bases and J by 2 bases, with 13 bases left in between. CDR1 and CDR2 (germline): SGHAT, FQNNGV. This CDR3 has 15 amino acids. Here the CDR3 reads CASSIGGNPYNEQFF. DNA of the CDR3: TGTGCCAGCAGCATTGGAGGGAACCCCTACAATGAGCAGTTCTTC.

The chain is built from TRBV5-5 and TRBJ1-1; 7 positions match TRBD1. J gave up 3 bases and V 4 bases, and 6 bases lay outside the gene matches. The CDR3 covers 14 residues. Germline V gene data show CDR1 as SGHKS and CDR2 as YYEKEE (reference sequence). The CDR3 is CASSPPGGDTEAFF. Written as DNA, the CDR3 is TGTGCCAGCAGCCCCCCAGGGGGAGACACTGAAGCTTTCTTT.

In this sample, this clonotype turned up many times. The V and J genes are TRBV7-2 and TRBJ1-1; D is unresolved. Trimming removed 2 bases at V and 6 bases at J, with 10 bases between. The CDR3 is 13 amino acids. Per the germline V gene, CDR1 is SGHTA and CDR2 is FQGNSA. The CDR3 DNA reads TGTGCCAGCAGCTTACACGGGGATTCTGAAGCTTTCTTT. Translating gives CASSLHGDSEAFF. Looking up the rest from reference TRBV7-2 and TRBJ1-1 gives the full variable domain: GAGVSQSPSNKVTEKGKDVELRCDPISGHTALYWYRQSLGQGLEFLIYFQGNSAPDKSGLPSDRFSAERTGGSVSTLTIQRTQQEDSAVYLCASSLHGDSEAFFGQGTRLTVV.

A few counts support this clonotype. The CDR3 nucleotides are TGTGCCAGCAGTTACGGTGGATACTATGGCTACACCTTC. This sequence encodes CASSYGGYYGYTF. This sequence joins TRBV6-5 and TRBJ1-2; D is undetermined. The CDR3 contains 13 residues. Trimming removed 2 bases from V and 3 bases from J, with 7 bases in between. Germline-derived CDR1 and CDR2 are MNHEY and SVGAGI.

V and J are TRBV6-2 or TRBV6-3 and TRBJ2-7; 7 bases agree with TRBD1. The germline V gene encodes CDR1 MNHEY and CDR2 SVGEGT. The CDR3 extends over 15 amino acids. V lost 6 bases to trimming and J lost 5 bases; unmatched junction nucleotides: 13. The DNA for the CDR3 is TGTGCCAGCAGCTCAACCCCGACAGGGCCCAACGAGCAGTACTTC. Translation gives CASSSTPTGPNEQYF.

This chain uses TRBV12-3 or TRBV12-4 with TRBJ2-2, with a weak D call TRBD1 (5 bases). This CDR3 comprises 15 residues. V dropped 7 bases and J dropped 0 bases, with 12 bases sitting between them. The CDR3: CASITGQTNTGELFF. CDR3 coding DNA: TGTGCCAGCATCACAGGACAAACGAACACCGGGGAGCTGTTTTTT.

The rearrangement joins TRBV7-6 to TRBJ2-5; D is possibly TRBD2 (7 bases). V was pared by 5 bases and J by 1 base, with 17 bases between. The CDR3 has 16 residues. The V gene's germline CDR1 is SGHVS and CDR2 FNYEAQ. The CDR3 reads CASSEEARGPQETQYF. The CDR3 DNA reads as TGTGCCAGCAGCGAAGAGGCGCGGGGGCCCCAAGAGACCCAGTACTTC.

This sequence joins TRBV12-3 or TRBV12-4 and TRBJ1-1; TRBD1 might be the D (6 bases). CDR3 length: 13 residues. Trimming took off 3 bases at V and 7 bases at J, with 12 bases between the two ends. CDR3 in amino acids: CASSLQQGGEAFF. The CDR3 DNA is TGTGCCAGCAGTTTGCAGCAAGGGGGTGAAGCTTTCTTT.